This T cell receptor (beta chain) came from a study of chemoradiotherapy in HPV16-positive cancers. Study-wide background: Candidate HPV-specific clones and shared TCR motifs came from two HPV16-positive patients.

This clone was counted only a few times. What it binds is not known. Samples were taken several times over chemoradiotherapy. Study findings and constraints: Functional assays defining HPV-specific T cells used only two HPV16-positive patients. During treatment, candidate HPV-specific clones and E7-related motifs expanded in tumor.

Sequencing was performed with immunoSEQ multiplex PCR; in TCRdb, only in-frame clones are kept and a portion is missing. The sample lists more than 7,000 clones; roughly four fifths were seen once. Germline lookup yields CDR1 LNHDA and CDR2 SQIVND (reference sequence). Trimming pared 5 bases from V and 6 bases from J, leaving 20 bases between. This CDR3 has 16 amino acids. This chain links TRBV19 with TRBJ2-1, with D perhaps TRBD1 or TRBD2 (5 bases each). This receptor was taken from a human donor with HPV-associated anogenital cancer. This specimen consisted of tumor tissue, obtained from a patient who underwent chemoradiotherapy. The CDR3: CASSSVYGGFVNEQFF. In DNA form, the CDR3 reads TGTGCCAGTAGTTCCGTCTATGGGGGTTTCGTCAATGAGCAGTTCTTC.